This TCR beta chain came from a study of neurological immune-mediated disorders. Study-wide results and limits: Private repertoires in all groups were suggested, as expanded clones shared no CDR3 amino acid sequences across subjects. Multiple sclerosis patients had less TCR clonal expansion than even healthy controls, unlike HTLV-1-associated myelopathy.

The authors made cDNA by 5'RACE with 10-nucleotide random UMIs. Every sequencing run returned over 190 million TCR-beta sequences, which were derived from 15-18 subjects. TCRdb fed the 5' RACE reads into MiXCR, producing one record per CDR3 protein. The profile shows more than 20,000 distinct CDR3 sequences, approximately 15% of them singletons. The junction had 3 bases not matched to a gene; V was cut back by 1 base and J by 4 bases. The CDR3 contains 15 residues. This clonotype was detected many times. The antigen remains unidentified. Sequencing was carried out using PBMCs. This chain uses TRBV12-3 or TRBV12-4 with TRBJ2-2, with 7 bases lining up with TRBD2. This receptor was taken from a female donor with HTLV-1-associated myelopathy (HAM/TSP). CDR3 residues: CASSLGAGATGELFF. The CDR3 bases are TGTGCCAGCAGTTTAGGGGCGGGAGCCACCGGGGAGCTGTTTTTT.